This is a list of T cell receptor beta chains from one sample in a study of chemoradiotherapy in HPV16-positive cancers. The data were produced by immunoSEQ multiplex PCR, yet TCRdb's version contains in-frame clones alone and is incomplete. In the table there are 35,000 to 45,000 clones, 76% of which are singletons. The sequencing here drew on blood, taken from a patient who underwent chemoradiotherapy. The receptors here all came from a human donor with HPV-associated anogenital cancer. Each CDR3 is given with its conserved first and last residue. D genes are given only for firm matches. A row's size may be missing; if present it is once, few, many or a size class.

J gene: TRBJ1-3
D gene: .
clone size: .
V gene: TRBV2
CDR3 DNA: TGTGCCAGCAGTGAATCCGGGTATGATTCTGGAAACACCATATATTTT
CDR3 protein: CASSESGYDSGNTIYF

J gene: TRBJ2-1
D gene: .
clone size: .
V gene: TRBV7-2
CDR3 DNA: TGTGCCAGCAGCTCGAGCACAGGGATGAATGAGCAGTTCTTC
CDR3 protein: CASSSSTGMNEQFF

J gene: TRBJ2-1
D gene: .
clone size: .
V gene: TRBV11-1
CDR3 DNA: TGTGCCAGCAGCTTAGGAGACCTGGGAGACGAGCAGTTCTTC
CDR3 protein: CASSLGDLGDEQFF

J gene: TRBJ2-3
D gene: TRBD2
clone size: once
V gene: TRBV19
CDR3 DNA: TGTGCCAGTCGACTAGCGTCCACAGATACGCAGTATTTT
CDR3 protein: CASRLASTDTQYF

J gene: TRBJ1-2
D gene: .
clone size: .
V gene: TRBV19
CDR3 DNA: TGTGCCAGTAGTATATATTCGGTGGGGGCTGGCTACACCTTC
CDR3 protein: CASSIYSVGAGYTF

J gene: TRBJ1-3
D gene: .
clone size: .
V gene: TRBV6-5
CDR3 DNA: TGTGCCAGCAGAATGGGAGTCTCTGGAAACACCATATATTTT
CDR3 protein: CASRMGVSGNTIYF

J gene: TRBJ2-7
D gene: TRBD2
clone size: .
V gene: TRBV4-1
CDR3 DNA: TGCGCCAGCAGCCAAGGACTAGCGGGGGTTGAGCAGTACTTC
CDR3 protein: CASSQGLAGVEQYF

J gene: TRBJ2-7
D gene: .
clone size: few
V gene: TRBV5-1
CDR3 DNA: TGCGCCAGCAGCTTGAAAGCCGGAGGCGAGCAGTACTTC
CDR3 protein: CASSLKAGGEQYF

J gene: TRBJ1-5
D gene: .
clone size: .
V gene: TRBV5-1
CDR3 DNA: TGCGCCAGCAGTCGGGATAGCAATCAGCCCCAGCATTTT
CDR3 protein: CASSRDSNQPQHF

J gene: TRBJ2-7
D gene: TRBD1
clone size: .
V gene: TRBV7-9
CDR3 DNA: TGTGCCAGCAGCACGACAGGGGGATGGCAGTACTTC
CDR3 protein: CASSTTGGWQYF

J gene: TRBJ1-6
D gene: .
clone size: .
V gene: TRBV11-2
CDR3 DNA: TGTGCCAGCAGCTTTAATTCACCCCTCCACTTT
CDR3 protein: CASSFNSPLHF

J gene: TRBJ1-1
D gene: .
clone size: .
V gene: TRBV19
CDR3 DNA: TGTGCCAGTAGTTCCCAGGGTACGACCACTGAAGCTTTCTTT
CDR3 protein: CASSSQGTTTEAFF

J gene: TRBJ1-1
D gene: .
clone size: few
V gene: TRBV11-3
CDR3 DNA: TGTGCCAGCAGCTTAGGTTTTACAGCTGAAGCTTTCTTT
CDR3 protein: CASSLGFTAEAFF

J gene: TRBJ2-5
D gene: TRBD1
clone size: .
V gene: TRBV5-1
CDR3 DNA: TGCGCCAGCAGCTTGGGGACAGGGTTACAAGAGACCCAGTACTTC
CDR3 protein: CASSLGTGLQETQYF

J gene: TRBJ1-1
D gene: .
clone size: .
V gene: TRBV2
CDR3 DNA: TGTGCCAGCAGAGCCGCTCGGAACACTGAAGCTTTCTTT
CDR3 protein: CASRAARNTEAFF

J gene: TRBJ1-6
D gene: .
clone size: .
V gene: TRBV2
CDR3 DNA: TGTGCCAGCAGACCGAGCTCCTATAATTCACCCCTCCACTTT
CDR3 protein: CASRPSSYNSPLHF

J gene: TRBJ2-5
D gene: .
clone size: .
V gene: TRBV7-2
CDR3 DNA: TGTGCCAGCAGCCAAGGGGCACTAGAAGGGACCCAGTACTTC
CDR3 protein: CASSQGALEGTQYF

J gene: TRBJ2-3
D gene: .
clone size: .
V gene: TRBV4-1
CDR3 DNA: TGCGCCAGCAGCCAAGTTGTCGCCACAGATACGCAGTATTTT
CDR3 protein: CASSQVVATDTQYF

J gene: TRBJ1-1
D gene: .
clone size: once
V gene: TRBV6-5
CDR3 DNA: TGTGCCAGCAGTTACTCATTGCCGAGCACTGAAGCTTTCTTT
CDR3 protein: CASSYSLPSTEAFF

J gene: TRBJ2-7
D gene: .
clone size: .
V gene: TRBV7-9
CDR3 DNA: TGTGCCAGCAGCTTAGGGACCCGAGCCTACGAGCAGTACTTC
CDR3 protein: CASSLGTRAYEQYF

J gene: TRBJ1-4
D gene: TRBD1
clone size: .
V gene: TRBV14
CDR3 DNA: TGTGCCAGCAGCCTCCCGCCGGGCAGGGGGTTCGAAAAACTGTTTTTT
CDR3 protein: CASSLPPGRGFEKLFF

J gene: TRBJ2-3
D gene: TRBD1
clone size: .
V gene: TRBV27
CDR3 DNA: TGTGCCAGCAGTTTAAAGTGGGGGTCCCGGGACAGGGGGTCAGATACGCAGTATTTT
CDR3 protein: CASSLKWGSRDRGSDTQYF

J gene: TRBJ1-6
D gene: TRBD1
clone size: .
V gene: TRBV7-2
CDR3 DNA: TGTGCCAGCAGCTTAGTTGCGGGACAGGGGCTTACTTCACCCCTCCACTTT
CDR3 protein: CASSLVAGQGLTSPLHF

J gene: TRBJ2-3
D gene: .
clone size: few
V gene: TRBV10-3
CDR3 DNA: TGTGCCATCAGTGAGCACGGGGATAAGAGCACAGATACGCAGTATTTT
CDR3 protein: CAISEHGDKSTDTQYF

J gene: TRBJ1-2
D gene: TRBD1
clone size: .
V gene: TRBV4-3
CDR3 DNA: TGCGCCAGCAGCCAACACACGACAGGGGGTCGTAACTATGGCTACACCTTC
CDR3 protein: CASSQHTTGGRNYGYTF

J gene: TRBJ2-5
D gene: .
clone size: .
V gene: TRBV20-1
CDR3 DNA: TGCAGTGCTAGAGGGGAGACCCAGTACTTC
CDR3 protein: CSARGETQYF

J gene: TRBJ2-3
D gene: TRBD2
clone size: .
V gene: TRBV5-1
CDR3 DNA: TGCGCCAGCAGCTTGCGGACGGGGGGTGGTGATACGCAGTATTTT
CDR3 protein: CASSLRTGGGDTQYF

J gene: TRBJ2-1
D gene: .
clone size: few
V gene: TRBV9
CDR3 DNA: TGTGCCAGCAGCGTAGTAGAACAGGGAGGGGTATACAATGAGCAGTTCTTC
CDR3 protein: CASSVVEQGGVYNEQFF

J gene: TRBJ1-1
D gene: .
clone size: .
V gene: TRBV9
CDR3 DNA: TGTGCCAGCTCTCCCTACTCCATGAACACTGAAGCTTTCTTT
CDR3 protein: CASSPYSMNTEAFF

J gene: TRBJ2-7
D gene: .
clone size: .
V gene: TRBV15
CDR3 DNA: TGTGCCACCAGCAGAGATAAAGGTTGGGCCCCACAGTACTTC
CDR3 protein: CATSRDKGWAPQYF

J gene: TRBJ1-5
D gene: TRBD1
clone size: .
V gene: TRBV27
CDR3 DNA: TGTGCCAGCAGTTTACTGGGACAGGGGCATCAGCCCCAGCATTTT
CDR3 protein: CASSLLGQGHQPQHF

J gene: TRBJ1-5
D gene: .
clone size: .
V gene: TRBV5-1
CDR3 DNA: TGCGCCAGCAGCCCGGGGAGTTATAGCAATCAGCCCCAGCATTTT
CDR3 protein: CASSPGSYSNQPQHF

J gene: TRBJ2-3
D gene: .
clone size: .
V gene: TRBV27
CDR3 DNA: TGTGCCAGCAGTTTGTACGGATCCACACTCACAGATACGCAGTATTTT
CDR3 protein: CASSLYGSTLTDTQYF

J gene: TRBJ2-6
D gene: .
clone size: .
V gene: TRBV6-1
CDR3 DNA: TGTGCCAGCAGTGAAAACTTCTCTGGGGCCAACGTCCTGACTTTC
CDR3 protein: CASSENFSGANVLTF

J gene: TRBJ2-5
D gene: .
clone size: few
V gene: TRBV18
CDR3 DNA: TGTGCCAGCTCGTCGGGGGAGACCCAGTACTTC
CDR3 protein: CASSSGETQYF

J gene: TRBJ1-5
D gene: .
clone size: .
V gene: TRBV6-1
CDR3 DNA: TGTGCCAGCAGTGAAGCGGGGGCGGGAGGCAATCAGCCCCAGCATTTT
CDR3 protein: CASSEAGAGGNQPQHF

J gene: TRBJ1-4
D gene: .
clone size: few
V gene: TRBV7-2
CDR3 DNA: TGTGCCAGCAGCTTAGCCAGGGGCGAAAAACTGTTTTTT
CDR3 protein: CASSLARGEKLFF

J gene: TRBJ1-3
D gene: .
clone size: .
V gene: TRBV6-6
CDR3 DNA: TGTGCCAGCAGTTACTCGGGAGGTGGAAACACCATATATTTT
CDR3 protein: CASSYSGGGNTIYF

J gene: TRBJ1-1
D gene: .
clone size: few
V gene: TRBV6-6
CDR3 DNA: TGTGCCAGCAGCCGAACTGAAGCTTTCTTT
CDR3 protein: CASSRTEAFF

J gene: TRBJ2-7
D gene: TRBD1
clone size: .
V gene: TRBV6-5
CDR3 DNA: TGTGCCAGCAGTTACTCTGGACAGGGCTCCTACGAGCAGTACTTC
CDR3 protein: CASSYSGQGSYEQYF

J gene: TRBJ2-3
D gene: .
clone size: .
V gene: TRBV6-6
CDR3 DNA: TGTGCCAGCAGGCCGGGAGCAACCCTTGATACGCAGTATTTT
CDR3 protein: CASRPGATLDTQYF